The 2 T cell receptor beta chains given below trace back to one sample, sequenced in a study of T cells in Graves' hyperthyroidism and ophthalmopathy. Using RNA transcripts as the source, TCR beta CDR3 regions were amplified. TCR CDR3 underwent first-round RT-PCR with the HTBI primer set. MiXCR was run by TCRdb on the multiplex PCR reads, yielding one entry per CDR3 protein. The sample has around 340,000 distinct CDR3 sequences; about 18% are singletons. The material sequenced was blood. The receptor set was obtained from a woman aged 45-59 years with Graves' hyperthyroidism.

Ten or more counts support this clonotype. The rearrangement uses TRBV20-1 and TRBJ2-1; D unclear. Trimming pared 6 bases from V and 5 bases from J, leaving 14 bases between. The V gene's germline CDR1 is DFQATT and CDR2 SNEGSKA (reference sequence). The CDR3 has 13 residues. The CDR3 coding sequence is TGCAGTGCCATGAGCTCTTCCGACAATGAGCAGTTCTTC. Protein sequence: CSAMSSSDNEQFF.

This clonotype was detected ten times or more. V gene TRBV6-1 combines with J gene TRBJ2-5; perhaps TRBD1 as D (5 bases). The germline V gene has CDR1 MNHNS and CDR2 SASEGT. The CDR3 consists of 14 residues. The V end lost 4 bases, the J end lost 1 base, and 10 bases lay between the germline ends. Here the CDR3 DNA reads TGTGCCAGCAGTGTCAACCAGGGCCAAGAGACCCAGTACTTC. As protein: CASSVNQGQETQYF.